This TCR beta chain was sequenced for a study of blood T cell repertoires in COVID-19 (dated by TCRdb to 2018 to 2021). For context, the study as a whole: Samples from collaborators originated in the United States, Italy and Spain and spanned both the acute and convalescent phases of COVID-19. A freely available public database, intended as a resource for researchers studying the immune response to SARS-CoV-2, is where the repertoires were released. HLA class I and class II types, where available, came from metadata supplied by the sample provider rather than from assay-based typing. The material from the prospective study consisted of cDNA or gDNA derived from T cells, B-cell-depleted T cells, or PBMCs. The samples were drawn from two sources: the first 160 participants of the ongoing ImmuneRACE study, and 1,200 or so subjects contributed by 6 global collaborators. Deeply sampled blood TCRbeta repertoires from subjects exposed to, actively infected with, or recovered from COVID-19 were included in the dataset. The sample metadata nearly always contained a de-identified subject ID, COVID-19 status, age in years and sex.

TCRbeta CDR3 regions were amplified from genomic DNA by means of the immunoSEQ Assay, a bias-controlled multiplex PCR. The paper's data handling went like this. The number of nucleated cells in each sample was estimated by amplification of reference gene primers within the assay. To quantify the absolute abundance of each unique TCRbeta CDR3 rearrangement, sequence reads were collapsed and filtered. Productive Simpson clonality was computed per sample as the square root of Simpson's diversity index over productive rearrangements. The immuneACCESS repertoire file appears here via TCRdb, limited to in-frame rearrangements. These files lack a portion of the clones; in checked studies, under half of the deficit traces to unresolved V genes, and the cause of the others is not known. That table furnishes V, J and clone size, whereas the DNA furnished D and trimming. The sample table shows about 170,000 clones, and under 90% are seen once. Of the sample, roughly 2% is held by the ten largest clones.

Overall study outcomes, separate from this receptor: The quantity of clinical and demographic metadata differed by source and by participant and was supplied without curation.

As for this clone: Its recognized antigen is unknown. No base-level quality is on record; no much larger clone is a single base apart.

Each collaborating institution followed its own protocols to collect whole blood in K2EDTA tubes. For TCRbeta analysis, collaborators shipped samples as frozen whole blood, isolated PBMCs, or DNA extracted from either of those sample types. The sequenced sample was peripheral blood. This TCR was sampled from an elderly woman with acute or convalescent COVID-19.

The CDR3 protein: CASSYRRAESYNEQFF. The nucleotide sequence reads TGTGCCAGCAGTTACCGGAGGGCTGAATCCTACAATGAGCAGTTCTTC. The rearranged chain carries TRBV6-5 and TRBJ2-1, and TRBD2 may be the D gene, going by 6 matching bases. The CDR3, cysteine through phenylalanine, is 16 amino acids long. The read is trimmed to its CDR3 DNA, 48 bases read in frame from base 1. A distance of 12 bases separates the germline ends of V and J, which lose 2 bases and 1 base respectively. For CDR1 and CDR2, the germline V gene lists MNHEY and SVGAGI.